Below, 31 T cell receptor beta chains from the same sample are listed, as sequenced in a study of early T cells in non-severe SARS-CoV-2 infection. MiXCR was run by TCRdb on the 5' RACE reads, yielding one entry per CDR3 protein. Found here are about 48,000 distinct CDR3 sequences, 13% of them singletons; the top ten hold roughly a tenth. The sample taken for sequencing was whole blood. Receptors originate from an adult who was a healthcare worker with PCR-confirmed SARS-CoV-2 infection or an uninfected control (not recorded which).

This sequence joins TRBV4-1 and TRBJ1-6; the D gene is possibly TRBD1 (5 bases). Trimming shortened V by 0 bases and J by 9 bases, and 24 bases separated the two germline ends. Germline V lookup: CDR1 MGHRA, CDR2 YSYEKL. The CDR3 consists of 19 residues. The CDR3 DNA is TGCGCCAGCAGCCAAGAATGGCCGAATCTCCAGGGAAGGAGTTCACCCCTCCACTTT. It yields the protein CASSQEWPNLQGRSSPLHF.

This chain joins TRBV7-2 and TRBJ2-2; no clear D gene. The V end lost 7 bases, the J end lost 4 bases, and 10 bases lay between the germline ends. The CDR3 has 13 residues. Looked up from germline, CDR1 is SGHTA and CDR2 is FQGNSA. The CDR3 DNA sequence: TGTGCCAGCACCATTAGGTCCACCGGGGAGCTGTTTTTT. It is translated as CASTIRSTGELFF.

The chain uses TRBV7-9 and TRBJ1-2; D is undetermined. The CDR3 is made up of 13 amino acids. Per germline, CDR1 SEHNR and CDR2 FQNEAQ (reference sequence). V lost 0 bases to trimming and J lost 4 bases, with 6 bases between them. CDR3 nucleotides: TGTGCCAGCAGCTTAGCGTCCGTCTATGGCTACACCTTC. This encodes CASSLASVYGYTF. The full variable domain, with the rest looked up from reference TRBV7-9 and TRBJ1-2, is DTGVSQNPRHKITKRGQNVTFRCDPISEHNRLYWYRQTLGQGPEFLTYFQNEAQLEKSRLLSDRFSAERPKGSFSTLEIQRTEQGDSAMYLCASSLASVYGYTFGSGTRLTVV.

This clonotype was recorded a few times. The chain has TRBV19 and TRBJ2-2, with TRBD2 matching 7 bases. The junction had 15 bases not matched to a gene; V was cut back by 7 bases and J by 4 bases. This CDR3 is built from 17 residues. Germline values: CDR1 LNHDA, CDR2 SQIVND (reference sequence). In nucleotides, the CDR3 is TGTGCCAGTACTTCAACTATGGGAGGGAACGGCACCGGGGAGCTGTTTTTT. It translates to CASTSTMGGNGTGELFF.

This clonotype was recorded a few times. The chain recombines TRBV20-1 with TRBJ1-2, with D hard to call. This CDR3 is built from 12 residues. Germline V CDR1 and CDR2: DFQATT, SNEGSKA (reference sequence). V shed 1 base and J shed 2 bases, with 5 bases lying between them. The CDR3 sequence: CSARGGNYGYTF. Written as DNA, the CDR3 is TGCAGTGCTAGAGGGGGAAACTATGGCTACACCTTC.

This rearrangement joins TRBV12-3 or TRBV12-4 to TRBJ1-2; TRBD1 is a possible D gene (6 bases). V lost 6 bases, J lost 5 bases, and 10 bases lay in between. CDR3 size: 12 residues. CDR3 in DNA: TGTGCCAGCAGACAGGGTCGGTATGGCTACACCTTC. Translation: CASRQGRYGYTF.

The DNA of the CDR3 is TGTGCCAGCAGTTTTGGACAGGGTACCTACGAGCAGTACTTC. Translation: CASSFGQGTYEQYF. V and J are TRBV6-5 and TRBJ2-7; 8 positions match TRBD1. Germline CDR1 and CDR2: MNHEY and SVGAGI. The CDR3 is 14 residues long. The junction had 4 bases not matched to a gene; V was cut back by 4 bases and J by 2 bases.

This clonotype has a count of ten or more. This chain uses TRBV15 with TRBJ1-1, with D perhaps TRBD1 (5 bases). Between the trimmed V and J ends, which lost 4 bases and 8 bases, there was a span of 14 bases. This CDR3 has 13 residues. Germline V lookup: CDR1 LNHNV, CDR2 YYDKDF (reference sequence). The CDR3 DNA is TGTGCCACCAGCACCAATAGGGGTTCCGAAGCTTTCTTT. Translation gives CATSTNRGSEAFF.

The chain recombines TRBV7-9 with TRBJ2-1, with 9 bases aligning to TRBD2. V gave up 5 bases and J gave up 6 bases; unmatched junction bases: 11. This CDR3 has 16 residues. Per germline, CDR1 SEHNR and CDR2 FQNEAQ (reference sequence). Written as DNA, the CDR3 is TGTGCCAGCAGCCCAGTGGTTAGCGGGAGCACCAATGAGCAGTTCTTC. Amino acid sequence: CASSPVVSGSTNEQFF.

This clonotype appeared a few times. The CDR3 loop reads CASSQMGLADYYNEQFF. The CDR3 DNA reads TGTGCCAGCAGTCAGATGGGACTAGCGGATTACTACAATGAGCAGTTCTTC. The V and J genes are TRBV2 and TRBJ2-1, with TRBD2 matching 11 bases. CDR1 SNHLY and CDR2 FYNNEI come from the germline V gene. V trimming: 5 bases; J trimming: 3 bases; junction bases outside the gene matches: 9. The CDR3 runs 17 residues.

CDR3 nucleotide sequence: TGTGCCAGCAGTTTTCACCTGGACAGTGGAAACACCATATATTTT. Amino acids: CASSFHLDSGNTIYF. The chain is built from TRBV12-3 or TRBV12-4 and TRBJ1-3, with D possibly being TRBD1 (6 bases). The V end was cut by 3 bases, the J end by 3 bases, with 12 bases between. The CDR3 loop spans 15 amino acids.

This clonotype occurred a few times. The chain is built from TRBV11-2 and TRBJ2-5; tentative D call: TRBD1 (6 bases). Trimming pared 7 bases from V and 0 bases from J, leaving 12 bases between. This CDR3 has 14 amino acids. Germline V gene sequence: CDR1 SGHAT, CDR2 FQNNGV. The CDR3 loop reads CASNFRGDQETQYF. For the CDR3, the DNA is TGTGCCAGCAACTTCAGGGGTGACCAAGAGACCCAGTACTTC.

V is TRBV2 and J is TRBJ2-1; 7 nucleotides match TRBD1. This CDR3 is built from 14 residues. Germline V gene data show CDR1 as SNHLY and CDR2 as FYNNEI. The V segment lost 3 bases and the J segment 7 bases; nucleotides outside the gene matches: 6. CDR3 region: CASSETGNRNEQFF. In DNA, the CDR3 is TGTGCCAGCAGTGAGACAGGGAATAGGAATGAGCAGTTCTTC.

This clonotype was counted at least ten times. The rearrangement joins TRBV2 to TRBJ2-1; TRBD2 agrees at 13 bases. With V trimmed by 1 base and J by 8 bases, 5 bases remained unmatched. The CDR3 is made up of 16 amino acids. The germline gives CDR1 SNHLY, CDR2 FYNNEI. CDR3 protein: CASSEGRTSGSYEQFF. DNA of the CDR3: TGTGCCAGCAGTGAAGGAAGGACTAGCGGGAGTTATGAGCAGTTCTTC.

This clonotype was found many times. The chain carries TRBV5-1 and TRBJ2-4; D tentatively fits TRBD1 or TRBD2 (5 bases each). The length of the CDR3 is 17 residues. Germline V gives CDR1 SGHRS, CDR2 YFSETQ. Trimming cost V 4 bases and J 0 bases, with 17 bases left between them. The CDR3: CASSQPFQGAAKNIQYF. CDR3 nucleotide sequence: TGCGCCAGCAGCCAACCCTTTCAGGGAGCAGCCAAAAACATTCAGTACTTC.

The chain links TRBV2 to TRBJ2-2; D perhaps matches TRBD1 (5 bases). The CDR3 contains 13 residues. Germline V lookup: CDR1 SNHLY, CDR2 FYNNEI. Trimming left V 3 bases short and J 6 bases short, with 8 bases between. The CDR3 reads CASSDRQPGELFF. CDR3 sequence (DNA): TGTGCCAGCAGTGATCGACAGCCCGGGGAGCTGTTTTTT.

This clonotype occurred many times. The CDR3 DNA reads as TGTGCCAGCAGTTGGACAGGGAAGTTGGCTGAAGCTTTCTTT. This translates into CASSWTGKLAEAFF. The genes are TRBV12-3 or TRBV12-4 and TRBJ1-1; 8 bases line up with TRBD1. The CDR3 is made up of 14 amino acids. V lost 4 bases, J lost 6 bases, and 7 bases stayed unmatched.

This clonotype was recorded at least ten times. The chain couples TRBV11-2 to TRBJ2-7; 7 bases line up with TRBD1. The CDR3 is 19 residues long. The germline V gene has CDR1 SGHAT and CDR2 FQNNGV. V shed 0 bases and J 4 bases; nucleotides not matched to a gene: 18. This CDR3 reads CASSLDYLSLRDSLYEQYF. DNA of the CDR3: TGTGCCAGCAGCTTAGATTATCTCTCCCTCCGGGACAGCCTTTACGAGCAGTACTTC.

This clonotype showed up many times. The chain combines TRBV3-1 with TRBJ2-7; D not resolved. V lost 6 bases to trimming and J lost 2 bases, with 11 bases between them. The CDR3 covers 13 residues. From germline, CDR1 is LGHDT and CDR2 YNNKEL (reference sequence). CDR3 region: CASRSGPTYEQYF. CDR3 nucleotide sequence: TGTGCCAGCAGGTCCGGGCCAACCTACGAGCAGTACTTC.

In its sample, this clonotype was seen many times. The chain joins TRBV6-6 to TRBJ2-3, with a tentative D call TRBD1 (5 bases). V dropped 4 bases and J dropped 0 bases, with 8 bases sitting between them. Germline loops: CDR1 MNHNY, CDR2 SVGAGI (reference sequence). This CDR3 spans 14 amino acids. The CDR3 protein is CASSLTASTDTQYF. The CDR3 nucleotides are TGTGCCAGCAGTTTGACAGCTAGCACAGATACGCAGTATTTT.

This clonotype showed up just a few times. The rearrangement uses TRBV5-6 and TRBJ2-7, with 7 bases aligning to TRBD1. This CDR3 is 14 amino acids long. The germline V gene encodes CDR1 SGHDT and CDR2 YYEEEE. V dropped 1 base and J dropped 4; count of bases not matched to a gene: 5. The chain's CDR3 is CASSLRDRVYEQYF. CDR3 coding DNA: TGTGCCAGCAGCTTGCGAGACAGGGTATACGAGCAGTACTTC.

This clonotype turned up a few times. The DNA of the CDR3 is TGCGCCAGCAGCGGCGCCATGCTAGCGGGGTTATCGCTGGTGGTCCAAGAGACCCAGTACTTC. Its protein is CASSGAMLAGLSLVVQETQYF. The chain has TRBV4-1 and TRBJ2-5; 9 nucleotides align to TRBD2. J gave up 1 base and V 5 bases, and 23 bases lay outside the gene matches. The CDR3 loop spans 21 amino acids. Germline V gene lookup returns CDR1 MGHRA and CDR2 YSYEKL.

The V and J genes are TRBV5-4 and TRBJ2-3; D gene ambiguous. This CDR3 region has 13 residues. V gave up 4 bases and J gave up 2 bases, with 8 bases separating them. Germline V gene sequence: CDR1 SGHNT, CDR2 YYREEE (reference sequence). The CDR3 region has the DNA TGTGCCAGCAGCCTCAAGAACACAGATACGCAGTATTTT. Protein: CASSLKNTDTQYF.

This chain joins TRBV5-1 and TRBJ2-2; 10 nucleotides align to TRBD2. V shed 0 bases, J shed 4 bases, and the junction held 6 bases outside the gene matches. The CDR3 has 17 residues. Germline V gives CDR1 SGHRS, CDR2 YFSETQ. The CDR3 spells CASSLGLAGVGTGELFF. The CDR3 bases are TGCGCCAGCAGCTTGGGGCTAGCGGGAGTAGGCACCGGGGAGCTGTTTTTT.

The chain carries TRBV2 and TRBJ2-3, with D unclear. CDR3 size: 12 residues. The V end was cut by 1 base, the J end by 6 bases, with 5 bases between. CDR1 and CDR2 from the germline V gene are SNHLY and FYNNEI. CDR3 loop: CASSEGADTQYF. CDR3 DNA: TGTGCCAGCAGTGAAGGGGCGGATACGCAGTATTTT.

This clonotype appeared many times. The chain couples TRBV5-5 to TRBJ1-1; no clear D. The CDR3 length is 13 residues. V lost 0 bases and J lost 4, with 7 bases in between. Looked up from germline, CDR1 is SGHKS and CDR2 is YYEKEE (reference sequence). The CDR3 coding sequence is TGTGCCAGCAGCTTGGATCTCATCACTGAAGCTTTCTTT. This codes for CASSLDLITEAFF. Full variable domain (missing parts from reference TRBV5-5 and TRBJ1-1): DAGVTQSPTHLIKTRGQQVTLRCSPISGHKSVSWYQQVLGQGPQFIFQYYEKEERGRGNFPDRFSARQFPNYSSELNVNALLLGDSALYLCASSLDLITEAFFGQGTRLTVV.

The V gene is TRBV28, the J gene TRBJ1-2; no clear D gene. Germline CDR1 and CDR2: MDHEN and SYDVKM. V shed 5 bases and J shed 4 bases, with 8 bases lying between them. The CDR3 is 12 residues long. The CDR3 DNA reads TGTGCCAGCAGTGCAGGAATCTATGGCTACACCTTC. It is translated as CASSAGIYGYTF.

This clonotype was detected ten times or more. The chain links TRBV7-9 to TRBJ1-1; D is unclear. The V gene's germline CDR1 is SEHNR and CDR2 FQNEAQ (reference sequence). The CDR3 spans 14 residues. The V end was cut by 1 base, the J end by 3 bases, with 9 bases between. In nucleotides, the CDR3 is TGTGCCAGCAGCTTAGGACACCCGGACACTGAAGCTTTCTTT. The encoded protein is CASSLGHPDTEAFF.

The chain recombines TRBV6-6 with TRBJ2-1; possibly TRBD2 for D (6 bases). The V end was cut by 5 bases, the J end by 10 bases, with 12 bases between. Germline V gives CDR1 MNHNY, CDR2 SVGAGI (reference sequence). This CDR3 is built from 12 residues. The CDR3: CASSQPGLEQFF. DNA for the CDR3: TGTGCCAGCAGTCAACCGGGACTCGAGCAGTTCTTC.

The rearrangement links TRBV4-1 to TRBJ2-3; a weak D match, TRBD2 (5 bases). Germline V CDR1 and CDR2: MGHRA, YSYEKL. The CDR3 totals 16 residues. Trimming stripped 0 bases from V and 3 bases from J, with 13 bases between. The CDR3, as DNA: TGCGCCAGCAGCCAAGATGGGAGACCACTTACAGATACGCAGTATTTT. Protein sequence: CASSQDGRPLTDTQYF.

CDR3 in amino acids: CASSLARQGIYGYTF. CDR3 bases: TGTGCCAGCAGCTTGGCCAGACAGGGAATCTATGGCTACACCTTC. The V call is TRBV5-6, the J call TRBJ1-2; 7 nucleotides align to TRBD1. Per germline, CDR1 SGHDT and CDR2 YYEEEE. J was trimmed by 4 bases and V by 0 bases; bases with no gene match: 6. This CDR3 spans 15 amino acids.